The clone carrying this TCR beta chain has ten or more counts. No antigen is known for it. In germline, CDR1 is KGHSH, CDR2 LQKENI. The V and J ends lost 3 bases and 6 bases respectively, with 11 bases between them. The CDR3 consists of 13 residues. Regions amplified from RNA transcripts were the TCR beta CDR3 regions. RT-PCR in the first round (using the HTBI primer set) targeted the TCR CDR3. TCRdb independently ran MiXCR on the multiplex PCR reads; one entry per CDR3 protein. The sample carries about 500,000 distinct CDR3 sequences, roughly 15% recorded once. The sample is drawn from a study of T cells in Graves' hyperthyroidism and ophthalmopathy. Whole-study results and caveats: Most thyroid clonotypes expanded above 0.001 were also detected in blood.

Cells are PBMCs isolated from about 10 ml of fresh blood. The TCR was taken from a woman in her late teens or twenties with Graves' ophthalmopathy. V gene TRBV18 combines with J gene TRBJ1-1, with unresolved D. Sequencing was performed on blood. This chain's CDR3 is CASSPKGQSEAFF. As DNA, the CDR3 is TGTGCCAGCTCACCGAAAGGGCAGTCTGAAGCTTTCTTT.